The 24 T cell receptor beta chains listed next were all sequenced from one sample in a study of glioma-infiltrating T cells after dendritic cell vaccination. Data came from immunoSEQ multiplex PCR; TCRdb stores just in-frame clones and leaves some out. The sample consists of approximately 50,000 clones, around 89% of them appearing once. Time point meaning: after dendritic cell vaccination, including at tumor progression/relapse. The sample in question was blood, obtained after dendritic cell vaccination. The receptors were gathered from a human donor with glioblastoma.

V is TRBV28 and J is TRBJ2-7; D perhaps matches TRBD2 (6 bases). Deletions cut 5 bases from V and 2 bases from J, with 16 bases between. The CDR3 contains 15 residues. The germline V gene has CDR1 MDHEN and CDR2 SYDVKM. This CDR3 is CASSAALADTYEQYF. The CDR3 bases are TGTGCCAGCAGTGCCGCACTAGCTGATACCTACGAGCAGTACTTC.

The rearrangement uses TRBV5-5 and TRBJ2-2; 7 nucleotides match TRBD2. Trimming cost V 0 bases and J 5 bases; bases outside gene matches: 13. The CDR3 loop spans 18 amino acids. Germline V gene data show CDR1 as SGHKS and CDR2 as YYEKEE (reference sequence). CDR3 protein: CASSLGITSAAWTGELFF. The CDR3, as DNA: TGTGCCAGCAGCTTGGGGATTACTAGCGCCGCCTGGACCGGGGAGCTGTTTTTT.

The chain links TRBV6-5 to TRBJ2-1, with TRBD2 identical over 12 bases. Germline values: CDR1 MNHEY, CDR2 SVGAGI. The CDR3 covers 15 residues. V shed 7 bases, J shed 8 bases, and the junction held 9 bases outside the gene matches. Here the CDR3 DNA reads TGTGCCAGCACCAAGACTAGCGGGAGAGCATATGAGCAGTTCTTC. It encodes CASTKTSGRAYEQFF.

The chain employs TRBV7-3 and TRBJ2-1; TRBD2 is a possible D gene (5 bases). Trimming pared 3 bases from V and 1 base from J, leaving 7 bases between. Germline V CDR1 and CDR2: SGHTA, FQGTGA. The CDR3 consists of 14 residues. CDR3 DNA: TGTGCCAGCAGCTTGGGCGGGTCCTACAATGAGCAGTTCTTC. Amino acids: CASSLGGSYNEQFF.

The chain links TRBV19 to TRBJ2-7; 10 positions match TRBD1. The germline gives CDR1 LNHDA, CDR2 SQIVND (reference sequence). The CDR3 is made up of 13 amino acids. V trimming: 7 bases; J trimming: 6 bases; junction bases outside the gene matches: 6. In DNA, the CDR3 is TGTGCCAGTAAGCTGGGACAGGGGACCGAGCAGTACTTC. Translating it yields CASKLGQGTEQYF.

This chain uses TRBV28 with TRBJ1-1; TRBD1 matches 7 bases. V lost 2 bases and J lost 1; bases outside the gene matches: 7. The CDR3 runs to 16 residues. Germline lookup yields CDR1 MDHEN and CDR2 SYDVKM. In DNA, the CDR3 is TGTGCCAGCAGTTTACAGGGGGGCTTTGCGAACACTGAAGCTTTCTTT. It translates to CASSLQGGFANTEAFF.

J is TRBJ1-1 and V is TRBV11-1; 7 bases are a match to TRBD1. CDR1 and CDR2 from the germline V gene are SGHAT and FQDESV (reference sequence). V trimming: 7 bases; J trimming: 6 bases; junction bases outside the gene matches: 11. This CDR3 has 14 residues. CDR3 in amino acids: CASIHRGQGAEAFF. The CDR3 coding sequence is TGTGCCAGCATTCACCGAGGGCAGGGGGCTGAAGCTTTCTTT. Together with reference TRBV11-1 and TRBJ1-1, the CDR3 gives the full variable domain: EAEVAQSPRYKITEKSQAVAFWCDPISGHATLYWYRQILGQGPELLVQFQDESVVDDSQLPKDRFSAERLKGVDSTLKIQPAELGDSAMYLCASIHRGQGAEAFFGQGTRLTVV.

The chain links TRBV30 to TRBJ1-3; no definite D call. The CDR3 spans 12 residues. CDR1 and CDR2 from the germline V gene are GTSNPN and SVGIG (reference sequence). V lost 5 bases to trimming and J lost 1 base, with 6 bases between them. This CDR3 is CAWGTSGNTIYF. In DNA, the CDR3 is TGTGCCTGGGGTACTTCTGGAAACACCATATATTTT.

CDR3 sequence (DNA): TGTGCCAGCAGTCGACAGGGGGCCCACGACGAGCAGTACTTC. Its translation: CASSRQGAHDEQYF. The chain links TRBV28 to TRBJ2-7, with TRBD1 matching 10 bases. The germline gives CDR1 MDHEN, CDR2 SYDVKM. CDR3 length: 14 residues. V shed 5 bases, J shed 5 bases, and the junction held 6 bases outside the gene matches.

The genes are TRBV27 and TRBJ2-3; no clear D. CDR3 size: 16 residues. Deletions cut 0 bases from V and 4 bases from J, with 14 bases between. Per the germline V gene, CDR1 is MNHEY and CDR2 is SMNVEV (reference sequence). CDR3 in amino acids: CASSLSSFTHADTQYF. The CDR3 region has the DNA TGTGCCAGCAGTTTATCGAGTTTCACTCATGCAGATACGCAGTATTTT.

The CDR3 nucleotides read TGTGCCAGCAGAAAAAAACAGGGGTTAACTGAAGCTTTCTTT. It yields the protein CASRKKQGLTEAFF. The gene calls are TRBV7-9 and TRBJ1-1; TRBD1 matches 7 bases. J was trimmed by 5 bases and V by 6 bases; bases with no gene match: 9. The germline V gene encodes CDR1 SEHNR and CDR2 FQNEAQ (reference sequence). This CDR3 has 14 residues.

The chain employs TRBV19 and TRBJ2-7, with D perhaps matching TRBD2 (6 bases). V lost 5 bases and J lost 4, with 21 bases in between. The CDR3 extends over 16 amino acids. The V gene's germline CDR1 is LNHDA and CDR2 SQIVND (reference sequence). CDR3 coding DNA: TGTGCCAGTAGTGGTATCGGGGGTCCGGGCACGTACGAGCAGTACTTC. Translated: CASSGIGGPGTYEQYF.

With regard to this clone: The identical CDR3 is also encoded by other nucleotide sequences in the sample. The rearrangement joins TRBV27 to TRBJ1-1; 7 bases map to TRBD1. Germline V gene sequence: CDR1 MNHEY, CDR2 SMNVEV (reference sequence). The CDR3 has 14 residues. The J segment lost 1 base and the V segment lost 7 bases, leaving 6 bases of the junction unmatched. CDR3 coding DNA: TGTGCCAGCAACCGACAGGGCCCGAACACTGAAGCTTTCTTT. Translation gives CASNRQGPNTEAFF.

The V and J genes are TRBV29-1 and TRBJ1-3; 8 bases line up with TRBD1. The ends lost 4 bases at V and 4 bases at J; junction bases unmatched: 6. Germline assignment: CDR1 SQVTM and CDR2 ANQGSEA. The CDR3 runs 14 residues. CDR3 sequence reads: CSVAPGTGGNTIYF. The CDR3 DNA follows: TGCAGCGTTGCCCCCGGGACAGGAGGAAACACCATATATTTT.

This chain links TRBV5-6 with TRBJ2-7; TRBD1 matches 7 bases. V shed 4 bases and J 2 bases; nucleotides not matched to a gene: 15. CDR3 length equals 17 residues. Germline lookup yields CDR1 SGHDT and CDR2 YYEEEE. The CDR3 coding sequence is TGTGCCAGCAGCCCAAAACCGGGACAGACTTTAACCTACGAGCAGTACTTC. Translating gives CASSPKPGQTLTYEQYF.

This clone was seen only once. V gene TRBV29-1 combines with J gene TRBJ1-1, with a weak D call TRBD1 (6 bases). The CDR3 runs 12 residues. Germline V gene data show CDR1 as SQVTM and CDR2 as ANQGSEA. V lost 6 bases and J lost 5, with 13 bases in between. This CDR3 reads CSVGQSSTEAFF. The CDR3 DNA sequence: TGCAGCGTAGGACAGAGTAGTACTGAAGCTTTCTTT.

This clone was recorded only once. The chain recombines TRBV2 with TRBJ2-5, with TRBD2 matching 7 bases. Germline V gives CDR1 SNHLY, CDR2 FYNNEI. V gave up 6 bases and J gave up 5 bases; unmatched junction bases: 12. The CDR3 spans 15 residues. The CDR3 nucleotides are TGTGCCAGCAGAGGACTAGAGGGACCTCGGGAGACCCAGTACTTC. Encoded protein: CASRGLEGPRETQYF.

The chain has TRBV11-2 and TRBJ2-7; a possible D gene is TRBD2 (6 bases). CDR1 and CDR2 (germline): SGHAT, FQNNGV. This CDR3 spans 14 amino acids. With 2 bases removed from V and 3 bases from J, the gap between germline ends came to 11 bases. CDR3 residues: CASSLRWGDYEQYF. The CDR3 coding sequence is TGTGCCAGCAGCTTACGGTGGGGGGACTACGAGCAGTACTTC.

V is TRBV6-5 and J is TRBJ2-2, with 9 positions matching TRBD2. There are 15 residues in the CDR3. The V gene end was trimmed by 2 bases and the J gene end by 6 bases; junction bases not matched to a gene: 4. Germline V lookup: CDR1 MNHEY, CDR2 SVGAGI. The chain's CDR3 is CASSYGAGGAGELFF. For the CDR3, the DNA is TGTGCCAGCAGTTACGGGGCGGGGGGGGCCGGGGAGCTGTTTTTT.

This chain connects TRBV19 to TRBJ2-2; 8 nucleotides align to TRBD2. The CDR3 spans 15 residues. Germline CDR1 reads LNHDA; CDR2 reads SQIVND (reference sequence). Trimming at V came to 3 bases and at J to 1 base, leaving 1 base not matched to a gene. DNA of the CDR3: TGTGCCAGTAGTATTACTAGCGGGAACACCGGGGAGCTGTTTTTT. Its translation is CASSITSGNTGELFF.

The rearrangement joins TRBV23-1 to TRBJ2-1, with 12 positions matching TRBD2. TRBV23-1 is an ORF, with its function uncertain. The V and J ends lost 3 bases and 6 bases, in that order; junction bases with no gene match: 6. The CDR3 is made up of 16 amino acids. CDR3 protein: CASSHCLAGGVNEQFF. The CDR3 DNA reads TGCGCCAGCAGTCATTGCCTAGCGGGAGGGGTCAATGAGCAGTTCTTC.

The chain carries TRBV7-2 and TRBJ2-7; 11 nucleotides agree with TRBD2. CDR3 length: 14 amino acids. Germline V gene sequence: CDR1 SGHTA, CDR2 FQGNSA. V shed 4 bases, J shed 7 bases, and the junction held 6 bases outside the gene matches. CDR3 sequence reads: CASSSGLAGWEQYF. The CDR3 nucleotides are TGTGCCAGCAGCTCCGGACTAGCGGGCTGGGAGCAGTACTTC.

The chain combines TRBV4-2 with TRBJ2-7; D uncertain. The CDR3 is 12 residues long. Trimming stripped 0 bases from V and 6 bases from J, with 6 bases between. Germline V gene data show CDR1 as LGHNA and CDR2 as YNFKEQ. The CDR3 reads CASSQDSGEQYF. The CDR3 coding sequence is TGTGCCAGCAGCCAAGATTCAGGCGAGCAGTACTTC.

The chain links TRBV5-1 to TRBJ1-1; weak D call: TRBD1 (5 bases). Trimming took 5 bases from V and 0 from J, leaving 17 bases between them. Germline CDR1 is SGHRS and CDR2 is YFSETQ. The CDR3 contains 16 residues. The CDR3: CASRLGAGSMNTEAFF. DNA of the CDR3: TGCGCCAGCAGATTAGGGGCAGGGTCCATGAACACTGAAGCTTTCTTT. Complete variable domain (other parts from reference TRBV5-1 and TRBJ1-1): KAGVTQTPRYLIKTRGQQVTLSCSPISGHRSVSWYQQTPGQGLQFLFEYFSETQRNKGNFPGRFSGRQFSNSRSEMNVSTLELGDSALYLCASRLGAGSMNTEAFFGQGTRLTVV.